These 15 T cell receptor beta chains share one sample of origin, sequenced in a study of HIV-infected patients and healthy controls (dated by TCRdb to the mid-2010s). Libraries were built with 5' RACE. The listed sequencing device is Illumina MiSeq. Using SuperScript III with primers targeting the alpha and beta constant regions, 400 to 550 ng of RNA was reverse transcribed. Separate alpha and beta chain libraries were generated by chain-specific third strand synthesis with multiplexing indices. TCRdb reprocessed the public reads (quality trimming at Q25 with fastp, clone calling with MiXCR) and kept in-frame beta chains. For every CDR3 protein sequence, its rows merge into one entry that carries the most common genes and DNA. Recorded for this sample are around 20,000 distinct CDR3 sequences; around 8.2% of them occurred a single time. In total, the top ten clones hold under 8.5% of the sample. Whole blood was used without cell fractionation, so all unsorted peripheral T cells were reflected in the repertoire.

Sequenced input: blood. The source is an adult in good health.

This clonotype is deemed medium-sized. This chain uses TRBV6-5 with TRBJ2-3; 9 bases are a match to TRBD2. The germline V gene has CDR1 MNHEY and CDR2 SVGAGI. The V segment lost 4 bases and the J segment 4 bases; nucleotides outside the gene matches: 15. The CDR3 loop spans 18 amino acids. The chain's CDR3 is CASSFSGTSRPLPDTQYF. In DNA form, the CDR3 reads TGTGCCAGCAGTTTTTCCGGGACTAGCCGCCCTCTGCCAGATACGCAGTATTTT.

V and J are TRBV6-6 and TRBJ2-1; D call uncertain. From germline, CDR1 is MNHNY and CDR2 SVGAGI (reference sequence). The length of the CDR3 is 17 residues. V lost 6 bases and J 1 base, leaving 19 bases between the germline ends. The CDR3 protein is CASSQNEAAQSYNEQFF. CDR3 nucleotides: TGTGCCAGCAGCCAAAATGAGGCGGCCCAATCCTACAATGAGCAGTTCTTC.

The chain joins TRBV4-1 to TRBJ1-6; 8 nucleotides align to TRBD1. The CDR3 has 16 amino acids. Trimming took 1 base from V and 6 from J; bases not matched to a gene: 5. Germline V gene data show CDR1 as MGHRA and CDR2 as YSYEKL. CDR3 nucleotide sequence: TGCGCCAGCAGCCAAGCCACAGGGGGACGTAATTCACCCCTCCACTTT. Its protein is CASSQATGGRNSPLHF.

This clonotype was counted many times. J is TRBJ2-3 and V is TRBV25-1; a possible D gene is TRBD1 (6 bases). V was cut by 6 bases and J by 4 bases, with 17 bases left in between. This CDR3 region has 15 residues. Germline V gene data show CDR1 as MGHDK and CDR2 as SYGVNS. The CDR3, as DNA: TGTGCCAGCAGCTGCCGGGACATAAACCCAGATACGCAGTATTTT. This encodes CASSCRDINPDTQYF.

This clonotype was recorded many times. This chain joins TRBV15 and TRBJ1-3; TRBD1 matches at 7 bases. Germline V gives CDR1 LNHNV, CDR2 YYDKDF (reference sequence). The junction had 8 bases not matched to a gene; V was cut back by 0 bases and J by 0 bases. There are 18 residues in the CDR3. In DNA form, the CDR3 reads TGTGCCACCAGCAGAGACGGGACAGTCAACTTCTCTGGAAACACCATATATTTT. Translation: CATSRDGTVNFSGNTIYF. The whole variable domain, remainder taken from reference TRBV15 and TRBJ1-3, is DAMVIQNPRYQVTQFGKPVTLSCSQTLNHNVMYWYQQKSSQAPKLLFHYYDKDFNNEADTPDNFQSRRPNTSFCFLDIRSPGLGDTAMYLCATSRDGTVNFSGNTIYFGEGSWLTVV.

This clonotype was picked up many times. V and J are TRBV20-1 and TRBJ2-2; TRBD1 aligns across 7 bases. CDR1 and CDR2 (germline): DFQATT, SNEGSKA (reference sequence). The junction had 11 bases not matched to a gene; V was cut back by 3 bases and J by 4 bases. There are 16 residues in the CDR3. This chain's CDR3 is CSASPRGYWVTGELFF. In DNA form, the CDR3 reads TGCAGTGCTAGCCCCAGGGGGTATTGGGTCACCGGGGAGCTGTTTTTT.

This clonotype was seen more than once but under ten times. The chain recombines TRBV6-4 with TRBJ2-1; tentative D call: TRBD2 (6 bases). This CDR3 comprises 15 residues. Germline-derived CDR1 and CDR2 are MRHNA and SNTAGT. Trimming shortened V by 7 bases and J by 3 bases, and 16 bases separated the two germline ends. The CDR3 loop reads CASTKTPGSYNEQFF. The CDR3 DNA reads TGTGCCAGCACAAAAACCCCCGGGAGCTACAATGAGCAGTTCTTC.

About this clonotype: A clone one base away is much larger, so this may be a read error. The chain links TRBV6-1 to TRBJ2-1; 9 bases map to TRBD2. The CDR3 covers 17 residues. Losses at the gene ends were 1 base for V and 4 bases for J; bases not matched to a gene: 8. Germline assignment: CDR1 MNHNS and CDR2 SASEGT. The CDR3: CASSEVPGTSRYNEQFF. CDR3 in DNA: TGTGCCAGCAGTGAAGTGCCCGGGACTAGCCGTTACAATGAGCAGTTCTTC.

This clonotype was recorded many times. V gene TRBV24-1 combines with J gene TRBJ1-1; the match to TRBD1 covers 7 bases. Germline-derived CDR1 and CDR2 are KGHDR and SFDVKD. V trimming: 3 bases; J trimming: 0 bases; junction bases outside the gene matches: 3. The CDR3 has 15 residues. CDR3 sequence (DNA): TGTGCCACCAGTGATCACAGGGGACTGAACACTGAAGCTTTCTTT. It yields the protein CATSDHRGLNTEAFF.

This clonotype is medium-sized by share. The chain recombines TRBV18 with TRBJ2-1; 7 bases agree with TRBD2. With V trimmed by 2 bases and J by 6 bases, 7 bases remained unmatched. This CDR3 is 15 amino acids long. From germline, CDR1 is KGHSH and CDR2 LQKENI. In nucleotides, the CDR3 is TGTGCCAGCTCACCATATAGCCTAGCGGCCAATGAGCAGTTCTTC. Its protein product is CASSPYSLAANEQFF.

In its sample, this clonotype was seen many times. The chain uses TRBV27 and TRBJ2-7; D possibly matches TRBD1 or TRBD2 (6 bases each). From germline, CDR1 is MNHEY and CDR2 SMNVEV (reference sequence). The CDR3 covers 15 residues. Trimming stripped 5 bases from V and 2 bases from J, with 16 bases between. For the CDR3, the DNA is TGTGCCAGCAGTAGCAACGGGGGCGAAACCTACGAGCAGTACTTC. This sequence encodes CASSSNGGETYEQYF.

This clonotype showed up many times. CDR3 DNA sequence: TGTGCCAGCAGCTTATCAGACAGTCCCAATCAGCCCCAGCATTTT. This gives the protein CASSLSDSPNQPQHF. The chain has TRBV11-2 and TRBJ1-5, with a tentative D call TRBD1 (5 bases). Germline CDR1 is SGHAT and CDR2 is FQNNGV. V was clipped by 2 bases and J by 3 bases, with 11 bases between them. CDR3 length equals 15 residues.

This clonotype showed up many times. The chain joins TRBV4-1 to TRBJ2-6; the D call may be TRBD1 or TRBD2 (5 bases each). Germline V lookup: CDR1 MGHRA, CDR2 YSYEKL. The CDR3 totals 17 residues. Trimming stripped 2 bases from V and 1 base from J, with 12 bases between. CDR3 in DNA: TGCGCCAGCAGCCAAAATATTGGGGGATCTGGGGCCAACGTCCTGACTTTC. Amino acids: CASSQNIGGSGANVLTF.

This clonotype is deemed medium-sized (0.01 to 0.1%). CDR3 sequence (DNA): TGTGCCAGCAGAGACAGGGGGCCTGGGGCCAACGTCCTGACTTTC. Translating it yields CASRDRGPGANVLTF. V and J are TRBV2 and TRBJ2-6; 10 positions match TRBD1. Looked up from germline, CDR1 is SNHLY and CDR2 is FYNNEI. The CDR3 spans 15 residues. The trim removed 6 bases at V and 2 bases at J, leaving 1 base unmatched.

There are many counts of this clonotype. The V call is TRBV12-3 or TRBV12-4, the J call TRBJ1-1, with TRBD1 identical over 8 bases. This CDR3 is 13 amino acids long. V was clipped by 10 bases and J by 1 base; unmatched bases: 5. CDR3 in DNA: TGTGCCACTATCGACAGGGGGAACACTGAAGCTTTCTTT. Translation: CATIDRGNTEAFF.